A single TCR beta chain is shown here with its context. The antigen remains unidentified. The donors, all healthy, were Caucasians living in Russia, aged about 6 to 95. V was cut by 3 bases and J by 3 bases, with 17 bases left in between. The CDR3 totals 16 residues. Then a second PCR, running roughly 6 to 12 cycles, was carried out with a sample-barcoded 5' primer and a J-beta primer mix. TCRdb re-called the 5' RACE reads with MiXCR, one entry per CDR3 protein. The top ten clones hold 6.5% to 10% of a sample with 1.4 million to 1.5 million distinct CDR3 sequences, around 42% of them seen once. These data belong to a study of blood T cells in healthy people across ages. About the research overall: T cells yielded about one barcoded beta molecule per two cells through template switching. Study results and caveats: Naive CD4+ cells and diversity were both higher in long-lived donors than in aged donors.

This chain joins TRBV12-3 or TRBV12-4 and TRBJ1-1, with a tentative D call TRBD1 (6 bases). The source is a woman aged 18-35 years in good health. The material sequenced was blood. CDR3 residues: CASSFRGVGIYTEAFF. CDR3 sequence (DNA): TGTGCCAGCAGTTTTAGGGGGGTTGGAATCTACACTGAAGCTTTCTTT.